A single sample gave rise to the 16 T cell receptor beta chains below, sequenced in a study of blood T cell repertoires in COVID-19. Libraries were prepared by immunoSEQ multiplex PCR; TCRdb keeps only in-frame clonotypes and omits some of them. Of about 480,000 clones detected, approximately 88% appear once; the ten largest clones hold 10% to 15%. Source material: peripheral blood. The receptors stem from a woman aged 50 to 65 with COVID-19, enrolled during active disease.

The genes are TRBV19 and TRBJ1-2; perhaps TRBD1 as D (5 bases). V was trimmed by 1 base and J by 5 bases, leaving 17 bases between them. Germline CDR1 and CDR2: LNHDA and SQIVND (reference sequence). The CDR3 contains 16 residues. In nucleotides, the CDR3 is TGTGCCAGTAGTATAGGGCAGAGTACGGGGGGATATGGCTACACCTTC. This codes for CASSIGQSTGGYGYTF.

The gene calls are TRBV6-6 and TRBJ1-6, with 7 nucleotides matching TRBD1. The CDR3 is 15 residues long. Germline trimming cut 6 bases from V and 10 bases from J; bases unmatched to any gene: 12. Germline-derived CDR1 and CDR2 are MNHNY and SVGAGI (reference sequence). CDR3 in amino acids: CASSLIGTVLSPLHF. In DNA form, the CDR3 reads TGTGCCAGCAGCCTAATCGGGACAGTCCTGTCACCCCTCCACTTT.

The chain is built from TRBV24-1 and TRBJ1-2, with no clear D. Germline V CDR1 and CDR2: KGHDR, SFDVKD. Trimming removed 9 bases at V and 8 bases at J, with 21 bases between. The CDR3 sequence is 14 residues long. The CDR3 is CATVEFRDAEGYTF. DNA of the CDR3: TGTGCCACCGTTGAATTCCGGGATGCCGAGGGCTACACCTTC.

J is TRBJ1-2 and V is TRBV7-2; the D gene is possibly TRBD1 (6 bases). This CDR3 contains 14 residues. Germline-derived CDR1 and CDR2 are SGHTA and FQGNSA. Deletions cut 1 base from V and 4 bases from J, with 10 bases between. CDR3 in DNA: TGTGCCAGCAGCTTAGACACACAGGGCTATGGCTACACCTTC. Amino acid sequence: CASSLDTQGYGYTF.

The CDR3 region is CATRSRGQGAEAFF. The CDR3 bases are TGTGCCACCCGAAGTCGTGGACAGGGGGCTGAAGCTTTCTTT. The rearrangement links TRBV6-5 to TRBJ1-1, with 10 bases that match TRBD1. The junction had 11 bases not matched to a gene; V was cut back by 10 bases and J by 6 bases. The CDR3 runs 14 residues. Germline V gives CDR1 MNHEY, CDR2 SVGAGI.

The rearrangement links TRBV10-3 to TRBJ2-2, with TRBD1 as a possible D gene (6 bases). V was clipped by 6 bases and J by 4 bases, with 9 bases between them. Germline CDR1 ENHRY, CDR2 SYGVKD. The CDR3 runs to 13 residues. CDR3 DNA sequence: TGTGCCATCAGCGCAGGGGTCACCGGGGAGCTGTTTTTT. Encoded protein: CAISAGVTGELFF.

This chain connects TRBV9 to TRBJ2-3, with 12 bases matching TRBD2. CDR1 is SGDLS and CDR2 is YYNGEE in the germline V gene. The CDR3 contains 16 residues. After removal of 4 bases from V and 1 base from J, the junction contained 4 bases not matched to a gene. The CDR3 region is CASSNRLAGGTDTQYF. The CDR3 nucleotides are TGTGCCAGCAGCAATCGACTAGCGGGGGGCACAGATACGCAGTATTTT.

This clone was observed a few times. The chain combines TRBV7-2 with TRBJ1-2; no firm D call. CDR3 size: 14 residues. V dropped 0 bases and J dropped 4 bases, with 9 bases sitting between them. The germline V gene has CDR1 SGHTA and CDR2 FQGNSA. CDR3 bases: TGTGCCAGCAGCTTAGCGGGCTTCGCCTATGGCTACACCTTC. It translates to CASSLAGFAYGYTF.

J is TRBJ2-5 and V is TRBV13, with a possible D match to TRBD2 (7 bases). Germline V gene lookup returns CDR1 PRHDT and CDR2 FYEKMQ (reference sequence). The CDR3 extends over 15 amino acids. The V end was cut by 1 base, the J end by 5 bases, with 14 bases between. This chain's CDR3 is CASSLASRGGETQYF. For the CDR3, the DNA is TGTGCCAGCAGCTTAGCATCTAGGGGGGGGGAGACCCAGTACTTC.

The chain combines TRBV5-4 with TRBJ2-1; a weak D match, TRBD1 (8 bases). This CDR3 comprises 16 residues. Per the germline V gene, CDR1 is SGHNT and CDR2 is YYREEE (reference sequence). Trimming pared 4 bases from V and 6 bases from J, leaving 20 bases between. CDR3 nucleotide sequence: TGTGCCAGCAGCCACGCTAAGGACAGGGAGGGCAATGAGCAGTTCTTC. Translating gives CASSHAKDREGNEQFF.

The J gene is TRBJ2-7, the V gene TRBV28; a possible D gene is TRBD1 (6 bases). Trimming removed 7 bases at V and 2 bases at J, with 15 bases between. The CDR3 runs 14 residues. CDR1 and CDR2 (germline): MDHEN, SYDVKM. The CDR3 bases are TGTGCCAGCACCGGCCAGGGGACACCCTACGAGCAGTACTTC. This translates into CASTGQGTPYEQYF.

The rearrangement joins TRBV12-2 to TRBJ1-3. TRBV12-2 is a pseudogene segment. The CDR3 spans 15 residues. The CDR3 bases are TGTGCAAGTCGCTTAGACGTTGAGTTCGGAAACACCATATATTTT. Its translation: CASRLDVEFGNTIYF.

This clone was seen a single time. The chain recombines TRBV29-1 with TRBJ2-2, with D tentatively TRBD2 (6 bases). Germline values: CDR1 SQVTM, CDR2 ANQGSEA. V shed 4 bases and J shed 3 bases, with 12 bases lying between them. The CDR3 runs 14 residues. The chain's CDR3 is CSVARGEDTGELFF. CDR3 DNA: TGCAGCGTTGCGAGAGGGGAGGACACCGGGGAGCTGTTTTTT.

This chain connects TRBV24-1 to TRBJ2-1; TRBD1 is a possible D gene (6 bases). V was shortened by 2 bases and J by 9 bases, with 13 bases between the two germline ends. The CDR3 runs 14 residues. From germline, CDR1 is KGHDR and CDR2 SFDVKD. CDR3 sequence (DNA): TGTGCCACCAGTGATTGGACAGCTGGAAGTGAGCAGTTCTTC. Protein: CATSDWTAGSEQFF.

The chain uses TRBV6-5 and TRBJ2-7; perhaps TRBD1 as D (8 bases). V was shortened by 2 bases and J by 7 bases, with 18 bases between the two germline ends. Germline V gives CDR1 MNHEY, CDR2 SVGAGI. There are 15 residues in the CDR3. CDR3 nucleotides: TGTGCCAGCAGTTACGGGAACAGGGGGAGGGGGGAGCAGTACTTC. It codes for CASSYGNRGRGEQYF.

CDR3 region: CASKGGTGSVGELFF. DNA for the CDR3: TGTGCCAGCAAGGGGGGGACAGGGTCCGTCGGGGAGCTGTTTTTT. The rearrangement joins TRBV2 to TRBJ2-2; 9 bases line up with TRBD1. Losses at the gene ends were 7 bases for V and 7 bases for J; bases not matched to a gene: 10. The germline gives CDR1 SNHLY, CDR2 FYNNEI. This CDR3 contains 15 residues. Drawing the rest from reference TRBV2 and TRBJ2-2, the complete variable domain is EPEVTQTPSHQVTQMGQEVILRCVPISNHLYFYWYRQILGQKVEFLVSFYNNEISEKSEIFDDQFSVERPDGSNFTLKIRSTKLEDSAMYFCASKGGTGSVGELFFGEGSRLTVL.